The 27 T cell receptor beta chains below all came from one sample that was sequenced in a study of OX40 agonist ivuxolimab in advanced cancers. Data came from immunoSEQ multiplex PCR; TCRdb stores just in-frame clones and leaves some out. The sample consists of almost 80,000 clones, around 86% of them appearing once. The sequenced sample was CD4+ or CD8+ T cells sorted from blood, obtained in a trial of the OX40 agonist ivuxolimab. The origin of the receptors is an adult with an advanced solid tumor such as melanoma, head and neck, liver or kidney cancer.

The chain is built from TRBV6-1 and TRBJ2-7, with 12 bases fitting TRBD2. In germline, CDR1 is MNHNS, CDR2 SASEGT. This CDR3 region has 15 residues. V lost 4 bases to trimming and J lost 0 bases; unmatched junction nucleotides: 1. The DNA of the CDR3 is TGTGCCAGCAGTGCACTAGCGGGAGGCTCCTACGAGCAGTACTTC. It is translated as CASSALAGGSYEQYF.

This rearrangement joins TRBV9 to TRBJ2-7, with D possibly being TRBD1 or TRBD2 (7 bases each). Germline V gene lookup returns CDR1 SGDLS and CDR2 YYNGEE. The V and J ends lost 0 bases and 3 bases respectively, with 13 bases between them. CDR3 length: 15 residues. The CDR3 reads CASSVEGASGYEQYF. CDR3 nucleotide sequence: TGTGCCAGCAGCGTAGAGGGGGCTAGCGGCTACGAGCAGTACTTC.

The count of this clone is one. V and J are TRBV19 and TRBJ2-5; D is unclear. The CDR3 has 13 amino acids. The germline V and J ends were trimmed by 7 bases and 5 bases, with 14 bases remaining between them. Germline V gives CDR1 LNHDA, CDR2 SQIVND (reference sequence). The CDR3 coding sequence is TGTGCCAGTACCCCGCAGGTAGGGGAGACCCAGTACTTC. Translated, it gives CASTPQVGETQYF.

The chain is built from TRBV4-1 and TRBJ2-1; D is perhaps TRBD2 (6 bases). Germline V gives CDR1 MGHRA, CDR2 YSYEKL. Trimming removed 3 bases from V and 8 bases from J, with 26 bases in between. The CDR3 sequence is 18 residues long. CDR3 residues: CASSQLGGWVGRAHEQFF. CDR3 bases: TGCGCCAGCAGCCAGTTAGGAGGGTGGGTCGGCCGAGCGCATGAGCAGTTCTTC.

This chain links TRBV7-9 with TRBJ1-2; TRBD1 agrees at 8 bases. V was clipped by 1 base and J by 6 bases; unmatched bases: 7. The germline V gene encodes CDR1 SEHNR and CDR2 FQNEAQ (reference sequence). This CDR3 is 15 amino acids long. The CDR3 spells CASSLEGPGGHGYTF. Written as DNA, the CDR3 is TGTGCCAGCAGCTTAGAAGGCCCAGGGGGCCATGGCTACACCTTC.

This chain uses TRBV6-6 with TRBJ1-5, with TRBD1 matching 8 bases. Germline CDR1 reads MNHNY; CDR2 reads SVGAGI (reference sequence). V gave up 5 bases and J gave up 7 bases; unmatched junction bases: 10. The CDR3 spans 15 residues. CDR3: CASSPGQGGRQPQHF. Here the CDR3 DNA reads TGTGCCAGCAGTCCAGGACAGGGCGGCAGACAGCCCCAGCATTTT.

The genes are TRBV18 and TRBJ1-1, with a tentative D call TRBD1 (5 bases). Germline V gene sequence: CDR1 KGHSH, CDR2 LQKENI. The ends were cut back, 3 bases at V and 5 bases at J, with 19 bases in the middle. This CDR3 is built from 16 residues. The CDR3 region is CASSPHDGALGTEAFF. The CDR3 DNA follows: TGTGCCAGCTCACCGCACGATGGGGCGCTGGGAACTGAAGCTTTCTTT.

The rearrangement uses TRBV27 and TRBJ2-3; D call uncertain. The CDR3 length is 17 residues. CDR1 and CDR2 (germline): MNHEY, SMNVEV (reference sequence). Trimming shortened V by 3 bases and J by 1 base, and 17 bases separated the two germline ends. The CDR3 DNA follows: TGTGCCAGCAGTTTGCTACGATCCGATCATCGCACAGATACGCAGTATTTT. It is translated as CASSLLRSDHRTDTQYF.

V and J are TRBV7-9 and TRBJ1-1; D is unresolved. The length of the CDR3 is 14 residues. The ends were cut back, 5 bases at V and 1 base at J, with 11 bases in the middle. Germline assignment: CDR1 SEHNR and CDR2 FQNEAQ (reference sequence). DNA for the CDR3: TGTGCCAGCAGCCCTCATCAAGGGAACACTGAAGCTTTCTTT. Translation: CASSPHQGNTEAFF. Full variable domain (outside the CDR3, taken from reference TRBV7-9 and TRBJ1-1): DTGVSQNPRHKITKRGQNVTFRCDPISEHNRLYWYRQTLGQGPEFLTYFQNEAQLEKSRLLSDRFSAERPKGSFSTLEIQRTEQGDSAMYLCASSPHQGNTEAFFGQGTRLTVV.

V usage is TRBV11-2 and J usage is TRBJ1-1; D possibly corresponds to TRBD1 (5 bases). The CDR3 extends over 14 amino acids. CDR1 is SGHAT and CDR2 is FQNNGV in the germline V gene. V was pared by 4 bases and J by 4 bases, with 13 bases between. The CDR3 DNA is TGTGCCAGCAGCTGGGGGGGGGAGAGCACTGAAGCTTTCTTT. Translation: CASSWGGESTEAFF.

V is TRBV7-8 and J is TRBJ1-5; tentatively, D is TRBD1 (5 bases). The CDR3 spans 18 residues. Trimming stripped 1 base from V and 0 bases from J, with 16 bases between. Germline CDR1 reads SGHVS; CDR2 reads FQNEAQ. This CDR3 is CASSLGIYDSSSNQPQHF. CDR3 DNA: TGTGCCAGCAGCTTAGGAATTTACGACAGTTCTAGCAATCAGCCCCAGCATTTT.

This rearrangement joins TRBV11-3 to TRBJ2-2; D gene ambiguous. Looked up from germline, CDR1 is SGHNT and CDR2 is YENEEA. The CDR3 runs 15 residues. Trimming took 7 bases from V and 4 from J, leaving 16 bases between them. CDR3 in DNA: TGTGCCAGCACCCAATATTGGGGAAGCACCGGGGAGCTGTTTTTT. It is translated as CASTQYWGSTGELFF.

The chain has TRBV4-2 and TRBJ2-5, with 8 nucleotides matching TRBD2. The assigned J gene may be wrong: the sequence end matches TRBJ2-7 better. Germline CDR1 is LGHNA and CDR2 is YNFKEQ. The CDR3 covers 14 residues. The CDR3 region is CASSQGLASYEQYF. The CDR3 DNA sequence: TGTGCCAGCAGCCAAGGACTAGCGTCCTACGAGCAGTACTTC.

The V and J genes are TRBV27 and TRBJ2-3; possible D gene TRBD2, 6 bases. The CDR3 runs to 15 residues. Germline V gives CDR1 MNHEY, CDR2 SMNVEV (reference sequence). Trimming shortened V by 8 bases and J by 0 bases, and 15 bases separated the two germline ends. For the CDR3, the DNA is TGTGCCAGCGGTACCCCGGGGGTGAGCACAGATACGCAGTATTTT. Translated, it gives CASGTPGVSTDTQYF.

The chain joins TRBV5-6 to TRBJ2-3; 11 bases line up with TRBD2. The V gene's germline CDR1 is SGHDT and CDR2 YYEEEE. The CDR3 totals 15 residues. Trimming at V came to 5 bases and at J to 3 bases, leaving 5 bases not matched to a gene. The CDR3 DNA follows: TGTGCCAGCAGTCAGGGACTAGCGGTGACAGATACGCAGTATTTT. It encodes CASSQGLAVTDTQYF.

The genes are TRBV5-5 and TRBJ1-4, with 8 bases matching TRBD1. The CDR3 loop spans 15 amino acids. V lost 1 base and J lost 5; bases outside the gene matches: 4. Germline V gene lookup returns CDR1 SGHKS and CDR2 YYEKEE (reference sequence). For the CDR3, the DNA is TGTGCCAGCAGCTTGTGGGGGACAGGCAATGAAAAACTGTTTTTT. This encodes CASSLWGTGNEKLFF. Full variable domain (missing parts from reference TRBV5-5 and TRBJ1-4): DAGVTQSPTHLIKTRGQQVTLRCSPISGHKSVSWYQQVLGQGPQFIFQYYEKEERGRGNFPDRFSARQFPNYSSELNVNALLLGDSALYLCASSLWGTGNEKLFFGSGTQLSVL.

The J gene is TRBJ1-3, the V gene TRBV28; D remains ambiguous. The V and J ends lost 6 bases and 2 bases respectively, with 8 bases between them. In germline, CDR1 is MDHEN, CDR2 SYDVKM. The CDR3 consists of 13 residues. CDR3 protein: CASRSNPGNTIYF. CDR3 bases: TGTGCCAGCAGGTCTAATCCTGGAAACACCATATATTTT.

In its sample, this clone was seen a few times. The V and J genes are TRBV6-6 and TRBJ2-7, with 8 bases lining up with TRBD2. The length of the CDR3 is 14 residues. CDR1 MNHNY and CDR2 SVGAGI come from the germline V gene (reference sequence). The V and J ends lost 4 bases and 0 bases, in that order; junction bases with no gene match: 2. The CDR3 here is CASSSREGSYEQYF. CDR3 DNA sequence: TGTGCCAGCAGTTCTCGGGAGGGCTCCTACGAGCAGTACTTC.

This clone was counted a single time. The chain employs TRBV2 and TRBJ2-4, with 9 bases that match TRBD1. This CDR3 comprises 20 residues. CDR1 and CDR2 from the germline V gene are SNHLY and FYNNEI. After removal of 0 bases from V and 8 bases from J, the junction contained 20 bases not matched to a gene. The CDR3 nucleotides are TGTGCCAGCAGTGAAGCGCCTGGTCGGACAGGGGTCGGGAGCAGGGACATTCAGTACTTC. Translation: CASSEAPGRTGVGSRDIQYF.

The CDR3 loop is CASSVGGVNTGELFF. The CDR3 nucleotides are TGTGCCAGCAGCGTAGGTGGGGTGAACACCGGGGAGCTGTTTTTT. The rearrangement uses TRBV9 and TRBJ2-2; unclear D gene. Trimming removed 0 bases at V and 1 base at J, with 7 bases between. Germline lookup yields CDR1 SGDLS and CDR2 YYNGEE. This CDR3 contains 15 residues.

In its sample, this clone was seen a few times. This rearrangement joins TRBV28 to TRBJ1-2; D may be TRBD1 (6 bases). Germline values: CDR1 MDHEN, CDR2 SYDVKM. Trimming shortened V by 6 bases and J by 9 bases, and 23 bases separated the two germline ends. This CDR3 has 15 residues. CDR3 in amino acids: CASSLRGNGGRSYTF. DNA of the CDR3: TGTGCCAGCAGCTTAAGGGGGAACGGGGGCCGAAGCTACACCTTC.

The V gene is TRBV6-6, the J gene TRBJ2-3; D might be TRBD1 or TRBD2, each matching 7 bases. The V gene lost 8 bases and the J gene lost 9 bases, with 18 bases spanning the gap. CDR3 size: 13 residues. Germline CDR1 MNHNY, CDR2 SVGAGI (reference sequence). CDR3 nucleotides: TGTGCCAGCCAGGGGGGGACTGGGGGAACGCAGTATTTT. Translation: CASQGGTGGTQYF.

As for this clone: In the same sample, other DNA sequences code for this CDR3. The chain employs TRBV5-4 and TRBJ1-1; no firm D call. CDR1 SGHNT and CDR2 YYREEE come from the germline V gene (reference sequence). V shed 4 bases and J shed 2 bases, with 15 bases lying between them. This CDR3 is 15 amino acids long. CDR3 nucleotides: TGTGCCAGCAGCCCTCTGACCGGGGTCAACACTGAAGCTTTCTTT. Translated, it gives CASSPLTGVNTEAFF.

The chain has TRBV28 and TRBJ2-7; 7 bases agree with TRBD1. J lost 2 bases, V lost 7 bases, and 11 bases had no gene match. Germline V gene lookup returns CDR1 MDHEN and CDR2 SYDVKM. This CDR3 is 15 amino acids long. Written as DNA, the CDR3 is TGTGCCAGCACCATGACCGGGACAGCACCCTACGAGCAGTACTTC. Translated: CASTMTGTAPYEQYF.

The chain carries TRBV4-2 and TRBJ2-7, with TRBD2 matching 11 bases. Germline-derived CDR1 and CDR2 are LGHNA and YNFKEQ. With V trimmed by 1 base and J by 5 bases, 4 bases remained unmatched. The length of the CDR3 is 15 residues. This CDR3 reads CASSQVTSGSDEQYF. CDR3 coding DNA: TGTGCCAGCAGCCAAGTTACTAGCGGGAGCGACGAGCAGTACTTC.

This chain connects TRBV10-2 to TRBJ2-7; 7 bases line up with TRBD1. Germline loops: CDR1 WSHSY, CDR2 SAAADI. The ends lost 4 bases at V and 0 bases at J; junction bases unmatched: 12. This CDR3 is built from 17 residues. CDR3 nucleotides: TGCGCCAGCAGTGTACAGGGGATCATGAGCGGCTCCTACGAGCAGTACTTC. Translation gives CASSVQGIMSGSYEQYF.

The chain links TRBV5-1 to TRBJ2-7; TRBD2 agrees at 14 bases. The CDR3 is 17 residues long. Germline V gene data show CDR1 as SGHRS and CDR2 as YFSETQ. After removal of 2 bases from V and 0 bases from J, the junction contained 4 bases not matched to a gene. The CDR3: CASSLTGTSGSSYEQYF. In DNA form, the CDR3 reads TGCGCCAGCAGCTTAACAGGGACTAGCGGGAGCTCCTACGAGCAGTACTTC.